This T cell receptor beta chain was captured by sequencing in a study of cytomegalovirus exposure and HLA in healthy donors. The donors were in the roughly 120-subject validation cohort, distinct from the roughly 700-subject first cohort. Profiling relied on immunoSEQ multiplex PCR, and the TCRdb table lists in-frame clones only, not all of them. Here the sample spans about 70,000 clones, 94% being singletons. Germline assignment: CDR1 SGHNT and CDR2 YYREEE (reference sequence). The CDR3 has 13 residues. V gave up 3 bases and J gave up 3 bases, with 9 bases separating them. Notes on this clone: No antigen is known for it.

Whole-study results and caveats: While the bulk of TCR sequences proved rare, some public TCRs turned up in many donors.

This chain links TRBV5-4 with TRBJ1-1; D is possibly TRBD1 (6 bases). This TCR was recovered from a woman younger than 30 in good health and CMV-seropositive. Sequenced input: PBMCs. This CDR3 reads CASSSPGDTEAFF. CDR3 bases: TGTGCCAGCAGCTCCCCAGGGGACACTGAAGCTTTCTTT.